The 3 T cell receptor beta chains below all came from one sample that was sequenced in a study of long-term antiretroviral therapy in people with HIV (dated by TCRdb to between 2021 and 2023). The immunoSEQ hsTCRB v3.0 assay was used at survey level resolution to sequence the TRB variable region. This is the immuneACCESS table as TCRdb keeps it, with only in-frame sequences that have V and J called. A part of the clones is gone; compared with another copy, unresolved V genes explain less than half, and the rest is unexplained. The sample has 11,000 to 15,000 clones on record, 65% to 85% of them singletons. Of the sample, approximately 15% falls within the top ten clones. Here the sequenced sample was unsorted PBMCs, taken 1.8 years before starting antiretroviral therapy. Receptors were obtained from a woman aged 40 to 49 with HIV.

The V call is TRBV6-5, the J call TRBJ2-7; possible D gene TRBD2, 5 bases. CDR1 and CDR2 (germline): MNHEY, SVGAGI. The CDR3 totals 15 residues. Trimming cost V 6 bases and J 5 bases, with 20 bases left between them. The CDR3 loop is CASSLGTGRFHEQYF. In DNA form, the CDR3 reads TGTGCCAGCAGCTTAGGTACGGGGAGATTCCACGAGCAGTACTTC.

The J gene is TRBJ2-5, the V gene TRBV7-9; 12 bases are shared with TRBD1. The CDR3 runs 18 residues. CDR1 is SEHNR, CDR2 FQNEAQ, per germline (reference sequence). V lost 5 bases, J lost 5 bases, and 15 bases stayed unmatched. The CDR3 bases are TGTGCCAGCAGCCTCATGGGGGCCGGGACAGGGGGCGCGGAGACCCAGTACTTC. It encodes CASSLMGAGTGGAETQYF.

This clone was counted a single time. CDR3 loop: CASSFSSIDNEQFF. The CDR3, as DNA: TGTGCCAGCAGCTTCTCCTCGATCGACAATGAGCAGTTCTTC. The chain uses TRBV7-9 and TRBJ2-1; D not certain. This CDR3 spans 14 amino acids. Trimming took off 3 bases at V and 5 bases at J, with 11 bases between the two ends. CDR1 and CDR2 (germline): SEHNR, FQNEAQ (reference sequence). Variable domain in full (rest from reference TRBV7-9 and TRBJ2-1): DTGVSQNPRHKITKRGQNVTFRCDPISEHNRLYWYRQTLGQGPEFLTYFQNEAQLEKSRLLSDRFSAERPKGSFSTLEIQRTEQGDSAMYLCASSFSSIDNEQFFGPGTRLTVL.